This record covers a single T cell receptor beta chain. Original analysis: Reference gene primers were amplified, and this amplification served to estimate nucleated cell counts. Sequencing used immunoSEQ multiplex PCR; TCRdb keeps in-frame clones, though not all of them. V and J calls and clone size are given by that table; D and trimming were obtained from the DNA. There are about 300,000 clones in the sample; approximately 86% occur only once, and almost 9.5% lies in the top ten. This entry is derived from a study of blood T cell repertoires in COVID-19. Study at large: The samples span acute and convalescent COVID-19 from the United States, Italy and Spain. Nucleic acid was either cDNA or gDNA, and it came from T cells, B-cell-depleted T cells, or PBMCs.

This CDR3 has 12 residues. Per the germline V gene, CDR1 is SGDLS and CDR2 is YYNGEE. The V and J ends lost 0 bases and 8 bases respectively, with 8 bases between them. Sequenced input: peripheral blood. This clonotype was obtained from a man aged 18-30 years with active or convalescent COVID-19. V and J are TRBV9 and TRBJ1-1; D possibly corresponds to TRBD1 (5 bases). For the CDR3, the DNA is TGTGCCAGCAGCGTAGGGGCAGGGGAAGCTTTCTTT. It yields the protein CASSVGAGEAFF.